Included here is one T cell receptor beta chain sequence, with context. Antigen: not known. Germline V CDR1 and CDR2: MNHEY, SVGAGI. V lost 2 bases, J lost 5 bases, and 3 bases stayed unmatched. The CDR3 extends over 13 amino acids. RNA extraction was followed by reverse transcription into cDNA, which acted as the sequencing template. Profiled with immunoSEQ multiplex PCR; TCRdb holds only in-frame clones, not every one. The sample contains roughly 99,000 clones, 84% of which appear only once. The data belong to a study of CD8+ T cells in alopecia areata. General study findings and limits: Possibly as an HLA-related effect, TCR sharing across patients appeared less clear than in mice.

The sample's treatment: oral pan-JAK inhibitor, 5-10 mg twice daily. The TCR comes from a human donor with alopecia areata. The specimen comprised CD8+ T cells sorted from blood, sampled at week 24, from a patient treated with tofacitinib. This chain joins TRBV6-5 and TRBJ2-7; 7 bases match TRBD1. The CDR3 here is CASSYKQGNEQYF. The CDR3 region has the DNA TGTGCCAGCAGTTACAAACAGGGGAACGAGCAGTACTTC.